The 27 T cell receptor beta chains reported below all come from one sample, sequenced in a study of T cell responses to AZD1222 COVID-19 vaccine. The assay was immunoSEQ multiplex PCR, and TCRdb's table has in-frame clones only and misses some. The table shows 90,000 to 120,000 clones, with 70% to 90% occurring only once. Here the sequenced sample was peripheral blood, taken on day 0 of AZD1222 vaccination. The receptors stem from an adult in good health.

This chain links TRBV30 with TRBJ2-2, with TRBD2 as a possible D gene (6 bases). The germline V gene encodes CDR1 GTSNPN and CDR2 SVGIG (reference sequence). V gave up 0 bases and J gave up 3 bases, with 8 bases separating them. There are 14 residues in the CDR3. The CDR3 DNA reads TGTGCCTGGAGTGTACGGGGGTACACCGGGGAGCTGTTTTTT. This codes for CAWSVRGYTGELFF.

As to this clone: This sample includes further DNA sequences coding for the same CDR3. The rearrangement links TRBV29-1 to TRBJ2-7; TRBD1 aligns across 8 bases. Looked up from germline, CDR1 is SQVTM and CDR2 is ANQGSEA. The CDR3 spans 13 residues. V lost 3 bases, J lost 1 base, and 2 bases stayed unmatched. The CDR3 reads CSVEDRVSYEQYF. As DNA, the CDR3 is TGCAGCGTTGAGGACAGGGTATCCTACGAGCAGTACTTC.

The V and J genes are TRBV6-5 and TRBJ1-1; D is possibly TRBD1 (5 bases). This CDR3 comprises 15 residues. Trimming left V 5 bases short and J 5 bases short, with 18 bases between. Per the germline V gene, CDR1 is MNHEY and CDR2 is SVGAGI. This CDR3 is CASSRVSGLPTEAFF. The CDR3 DNA is TGTGCCAGCAGTCGTGTCTCGGGACTACCGACTGAAGCTTTCTTT.

The CDR3 sequence is CASIVGQGFASGYTF. CDR3 sequence (DNA): TGTGCCAGCATCGTAGGGCAGGGGTTTGCCTCTGGCTACACCTTC. The V call is TRBV28, the J call TRBJ1-2; D may be TRBD1 (6 bases). Trimming took off 7 bases at V and 7 bases at J, with 22 bases between the two ends. Germline V gene data show CDR1 as MDHEN and CDR2 as SYDVKM. This CDR3 contains 15 residues.

The V and J genes are TRBV10-3 and TRBJ2-3; the match to TRBD2 covers 8 bases. The CDR3 runs 15 residues. CDR1 is ENHRY and CDR2 is SYGVKD in the germline V gene. The junction had 1 base not matched to a gene; V was cut back by 0 bases and J by 2 bases. The CDR3 sequence: CAISESSGATDTQYF. The CDR3 DNA reads as TGTGCCATCAGTGAGTCTAGCGGGGCCACAGATACGCAGTATTTT.

The rearrangement uses TRBV6-5 and TRBJ1-2; the D gene is possibly TRBD1 (6 bases). This CDR3 contains 14 residues. Germline assignment: CDR1 MNHEY and CDR2 SVGAGI. With 5 bases removed from V and 4 bases from J, the gap between germline ends came to 14 bases. The CDR3 sequence is CASSRGGRGYGYTF. The DNA of the CDR3 is TGTGCCAGCAGTAGGGGGGGACGGGGCTATGGCTACACCTTC.

The chain is built from TRBV5-8 and TRBJ1-5; unclear D gene. The CDR3 contains 14 residues. V dropped 6 bases and J dropped 4 bases, with 14 bases sitting between them. CDR1 is SGHTS and CDR2 is YDEGEE in the germline V gene. The chain's CDR3 is CASNRALVNQPQHF. The CDR3 DNA reads TGTGCCAGCAACAGAGCGTTAGTGAATCAGCCCCAGCATTTT.

This chain links TRBV5-1 with TRBJ1-1, with D maybe TRBD1 (6 bases). V was shortened by 1 base and J by 1 base, with 11 bases between the two germline ends. This CDR3 region has 15 residues. CDR1 SGHRS and CDR2 YFSETQ come from the germline V gene. CDR3 nucleotide sequence: TGCGCCAGCAGCTTGCGTACGGGGGCGAACACTGAAGCTTTCTTT. This sequence encodes CASSLRTGANTEAFF.

This chain links TRBV19 with TRBJ1-5; the match to TRBD1 covers 7 bases. This CDR3 contains 15 residues. V lost 4 bases to trimming and J lost 7 bases; unmatched junction nucleotides: 10. Germline V lookup: CDR1 LNHDA, CDR2 SQIVND (reference sequence). In nucleotides, the CDR3 is TGTGCCAGTAGTACAGGACAGGTCTCGTCACAGCCCCAGCATTTT. As protein: CASSTGQVSSQPQHF.

The chain recombines TRBV18 with TRBJ2-7, with a tentative D call TRBD2 (6 bases). The V end lost 0 bases, the J end lost 2 bases, and 11 bases lay between the germline ends. The CDR3 runs to 15 residues. Germline CDR1 reads KGHSH; CDR2 reads LQKENI. The DNA of the CDR3 is TGTGCCAGCTCACCACCATCCAGGGAGGCCTACGAGCAGTACTTC. Amino acids: CASSPPSREAYEQYF. Looking up the rest from reference TRBV18 and TRBJ2-7 gives the full variable domain: NAGVMQNPRHLVRRRGQEARLRCSPMKGHSHVYWYRQLPEEGLKFMVYLQKENIIDESGMPKERFSAEFPKEGPSILRIQQVVRGDSAAYFCASSPPSREAYEQYFGPGTRLTVT.

This clone appeared once. This sequence joins TRBV9 and TRBJ2-5; 8 nucleotides align to TRBD2. V was clipped by 0 bases and J by 2 bases; unmatched bases: 0. There are 14 residues in the CDR3. From germline, CDR1 is SGDLS and CDR2 YYNGEE. CDR3 nucleotide sequence: TGTGCCAGCAGCGTAGCGGGGGGGCAAGAGACCCAGTACTTC. Amino acid sequence: CASSVAGGQETQYF.

The chain joins TRBV13 to TRBJ2-2, with 16 bases that match TRBD2. CDR1 is PRHDT, CDR2 FYEKMQ, per germline (reference sequence). This CDR3 spans 20 amino acids. The J segment lost 3 bases and the V segment lost 5 bases, leaving 12 bases of the junction unmatched. The CDR3 DNA follows: TGTGCCAGCAGCCCCGAAGCCGGGACTAGCGGGGGGGCGGACACCGGGGAGCTGTTTTTT. This gives the protein CASSPEAGTSGGADTGELFF.

This clone was counted once. For the CDR3, the DNA is TGTGCCAGCAGTTTATTGAGACAGACCGCTAATTCACCCCTCCACTTT. Protein sequence: CASSLLRQTANSPLHF. The chain has TRBV27 and TRBJ1-6, with D possibly TRBD1 on 5 matching bases. The V gene lost 1 base and the J gene lost 6 bases, with 13 bases spanning the gap. CDR3 length: 16 amino acids. Germline CDR1 is MNHEY and CDR2 is SMNVEV (reference sequence).

The chain is built from TRBV4-1 and TRBJ1-1, with TRBD1 as a possible D gene (6 bases). CDR1 and CDR2 (germline): MGHRA, YSYEKL. V was clipped by 7 bases and J by 4 bases, with 13 bases between them. The CDR3 length is 13 residues. The CDR3 here is CASTPLGGTEAFF. DNA of the CDR3: TGCGCCAGCACCCCACTAGGGGGCACTGAAGCTTTCTTT.

The chain recombines TRBV7-2 with TRBJ2-5; TRBD2 matches 9 bases. This CDR3 comprises 16 residues. Looked up from germline, CDR1 is SGHTA and CDR2 is FQGNSA. The junction had 10 bases not matched to a gene; V was cut back by 2 bases and J by 6 bases. CDR3 coding DNA: TGTGCCAGCAGCTTATCGAGAGCGGGGGGTCATCAGACCCAGTACTTC. Residues: CASSLSRAGGHQTQYF.

The chain recombines TRBV24-1 with TRBJ1-2; no definite D call. The germline CDR1 and CDR2 sequences are KGHDR and SFDVKD. The CDR3 has 12 amino acids. Between the trimmed V and J ends, which lost 3 bases and 6 bases, there was a span of 7 bases. The CDR3 DNA is TGTGCCACCAGTGATAAGGGTCATGGCTACACCTTC. It yields the protein CATSDKGHGYTF.

The J gene is TRBJ1-1, the V gene TRBV16, with TRBD1 matching 9 bases. CDR1 and CDR2 from the germline V gene are KGHSY and FQNENV. This CDR3 comprises 16 residues. With 6 bases clipped from V and 0 bases from J, the junction kept 8 bases outside the gene matches. The CDR3 DNA reads TGTGCCAGCAGTGAAGGACAGGGGCTCTTGAACACTGAAGCTTTCTTT. Its translation: CASSEGQGLLNTEAFF.

The chain employs TRBV7-9 and TRBJ1-1; D unclear. The CDR3 loop spans 14 amino acids. Between the trimmed V and J ends, which lost 1 base and 8 bases, there was a span of 14 bases. Germline CDR1 is SEHNR and CDR2 is FQNEAQ (reference sequence). Here the CDR3 DNA reads TGTGCCAGCAGCTTAGGCGACGTCGCAGCCGAAGCTTTCTTT. Its translation is CASSLGDVAAEAFF. The variable domain in full, with the rest retrieved from reference TRBV7-9 and TRBJ1-1, is DTGVSQNPRHKITKRGQNVTFRCDPISEHNRLYWYRQTLGQGPEFLTYFQNEAQLEKSRLLSDRFSAERPKGSFSTLEIQRTEQGDSAMYLCASSLGDVAAEAFFGQGTRLTVV.

The chain links TRBV10-3 to TRBJ2-5; D tentatively reads TRBD1 or TRBD2 (6 bases each). The CDR3 contains 15 residues. CDR1 and CDR2 from the germline V gene are ENHRY and SYGVKD. V lost 4 bases, J lost 1 base, and 13 bases lay in between. The CDR3 spells CAISAGWGAQETQYF. CDR3 coding DNA: TGTGCCATCAGTGCTGGGTGGGGGGCCCAAGAGACCCAGTACTTC.

The V call is TRBV6-5, the J call TRBJ1-2; 8 nucleotides match TRBD1. The CDR3 loop spans 14 amino acids. The V gene end was trimmed by 6 bases and the J gene end by 4 bases; junction bases not matched to a gene: 7. Germline V lookup: CDR1 MNHEY, CDR2 SVGAGI. This CDR3 reads CASRLIQGGYGYTF. CDR3 in DNA: TGTGCCAGCAGACTCATACAGGGGGGCTATGGCTACACCTTC.

This clone was seen a few times. The V and J genes are TRBV6-5 and TRBJ2-7, with D possibly matching TRBD2 (7 bases). Germline CDR1 and CDR2: MNHEY and SVGAGI. V lost 0 bases and J lost 1, with 10 bases in between. The CDR3 spans 15 residues. The CDR3 loop is CASSYSGGPSYEQYF. The CDR3 coding sequence is TGTGCCAGCAGTTACTCGGGGGGGCCTTCCTACGAGCAGTACTTC.

This clone has just a few counts. This rearrangement joins TRBV19 to TRBJ1-6; weak D call: TRBD1 (6 bases). Germline-derived CDR1 and CDR2 are LNHDA and SQIVND (reference sequence). Between the trimmed V and J ends, which lost 6 bases and 10 bases, there was a span of 13 bases. The CDR3 is 13 residues long. The CDR3 here is CASSQGGSSPLHF. The CDR3 DNA reads as TGTGCCAGTAGCCAAGGGGGAAGCTCACCCCTCCACTTT.

This clone appeared a few times. The V and J genes are TRBV19 and TRBJ2-4; D remains unclear. This CDR3 contains 14 residues. The ends were cut back, 5 bases at V and 4 bases at J, with 12 bases in the middle. Germline V gene sequence: CDR1 LNHDA, CDR2 SQIVND (reference sequence). CDR3 sequence: CASSGLVGKNIQYF. The CDR3 DNA reads as TGTGCCAGTAGTGGTCTAGTGGGGAAAAACATTCAGTACTTC.

The chain joins TRBV18 to TRBJ2-1; 9 bases align to TRBD2. CDR3 length equals 16 residues. Germline lookup yields CDR1 KGHSH and CDR2 LQKENI. V shed 2 bases and J 7 bases; nucleotides not matched to a gene: 9. The chain's CDR3 is CASSPSSGALRNEQFF. In nucleotides, the CDR3 is TGTGCCAGCTCACCATCTAGCGGGGCCTTAAGGAATGAGCAGTTCTTC.

As DNA, the CDR3 is TGTGCCAGCAGTTACTCGAGAAGGGATGAAAAACTGTTTTTT. It codes for CASSYSRRDEKLFF. The rearrangement uses TRBV6-6 and TRBJ1-4; no definite D call. The V end was cut by 0 bases, the J end by 6 bases, with 8 bases between. CDR3 length: 14 amino acids. Germline CDR1 MNHNY, CDR2 SVGAGI (reference sequence).

The CDR3 DNA is TGCGCCAGCAGCGACGGACTCTATGGCTACACCTTC. As protein: CASSDGLYGYTF. V usage is TRBV5-1 and J usage is TRBJ1-2; unclear D gene. The CDR3 is made up of 12 amino acids. In germline, CDR1 is SGHRS, CDR2 YFSETQ. The V and J ends lost 4 bases and 4 bases respectively, with 8 bases between them.

This rearrangement joins TRBV11-2 to TRBJ1-1; D is unclear. CDR1 and CDR2 (germline): SGHAT, FQNNGV. V lost 4 bases and J 1 base, leaving 10 bases between the germline ends. The CDR3 runs 14 residues. The CDR3 coding sequence is TGTGCCAGCAGCTCCCGACGGGGGAACACTGAAGCTTTCTTT. Its protein is CASSSRRGNTEAFF.